One sample yielded the 31 T cell receptor beta chains listed below, sequenced in a study of blood T cell repertoires in COVID-19. Method: immunoSEQ multiplex PCR; TCRdb's copy keeps in-frame clones and lacks some. The sample contains around 100,000 clones, about nine tenths of which appear only once. Material: peripheral blood. The receptors derive from a middle-aged man with acute or convalescent COVID-19.

The rearrangement joins TRBV5-1 to TRBJ1-1; 10 bases align to TRBD1. Germline V gives CDR1 SGHRS, CDR2 YFSETQ. V was clipped by 2 bases and J by 10 bases; unmatched bases: 8. The CDR3 has 14 residues. This CDR3 reads CASSLQTGGRRAFF. CDR3 nucleotide sequence: TGCGCCAGCAGCTTACAGACAGGGGGCCGTAGAGCTTTCTTT.

The chain uses TRBV18 and TRBJ2-1; no clear D. From germline, CDR1 is KGHSH and CDR2 LQKENI. Trimming removed 3 bases from V and 1 base from J, with 16 bases in between. The CDR3 contains 17 residues. The CDR3 sequence: CASSPRGARISYNEQFF. DNA for the CDR3: TGTGCCAGCTCACCCCGCGGAGCCCGAATTTCCTACAATGAGCAGTTCTTC.

This sequence joins TRBV9 and TRBJ1-2; D unclear. This CDR3 contains 12 residues. Germline CDR1 and CDR2: SGDLS and YYNGEE. Trimming left V 4 bases short and J 10 bases short, with 14 bases between. The CDR3 nucleotides read TGTGCCAGCAGCTTAGTGGGAGAATACTACACCTTC. Its protein product is CASSLVGEYYTF. Drawing the rest from reference TRBV9 and TRBJ1-2, the complete variable domain is DSGVTQTPKHLITATGQRVTLRCSPRSGDLSVYWYQQSLDQGLQFLIQYYNGEERAKGNILERFSAQQFPDLHSELNLSSLELGDSALYFCASSLVGEYYTFGSGTRLTVV.

The chain is built from TRBV10-2 and TRBJ2-5; TRBD2 matches at 12 bases. Per germline, CDR1 WSHSY and CDR2 SAAADI. CDR3 length equals 19 residues. V lost 3 bases, J lost 5 bases, and 16 bases stayed unmatched. CDR3 nucleotide sequence: TGCGCCAGCAGTGATAGCTTACCGGGACTAGCGGGCTCCCCGGAGACCCAGTACTTC. Amino acid sequence: CASSDSLPGLAGSPETQYF.

This clone was observed a single time. The chain carries TRBV3-1 (or the pseudogene TRBV3-2) and TRBJ2-2; 8 bases match TRBD1. V trimming: 2 bases; J trimming: 6 bases; junction bases outside the gene matches: 2. Germline CDR1 and CDR2: LGHDT and YNNKEL (reference sequence). The CDR3 length is 14 residues. The CDR3 protein is CASSQIQGAGELFF. Written as DNA, the CDR3 is TGTGCCAGCAGCCAAATACAGGGGGCCGGGGAGCTGTTTTTT.

The genes are TRBV19 and TRBJ1-2, with 8 bases fitting TRBD1. CDR3 length: 14 residues. V was pared by 5 bases and J by 3 bases, with 5 bases of the junction left unmatched. The germline V gene encodes CDR1 LNHDA and CDR2 SQIVND (reference sequence). In nucleotides, the CDR3 is TGTGCCAGTAGTCGAGACAGGGGCGACTATGGCTACACCTTC. Protein sequence: CASSRDRGDYGYTF.

This clone was counted a few times. This rearrangement joins TRBV11-2 to TRBJ1-1, with D possibly being TRBD1 (6 bases). V shed 6 bases and J shed 1 base, with 15 bases lying between them. Germline CDR1 reads SGHAT; CDR2 reads FQNNGV. CDR3 length equals 15 residues. Here the CDR3 reads CASSFYRAGNTEAFF. DNA for the CDR3: TGTGCCAGCAGTTTCTACAGGGCGGGGAACACTGAAGCTTTCTTT.

V is TRBV19 and J is TRBJ1-6; 9 bases line up with TRBD1. The V gene's germline CDR1 is LNHDA and CDR2 SQIVND (reference sequence). This CDR3 is built from 17 residues. J was trimmed by 8 bases and V by 6 bases; bases with no gene match: 14. The CDR3 bases are TGTGCCAGTAGCAGCCCCGGGACAGGGTTTTTCGATTCACCCCTCCACTTT. This codes for CASSSPGTGFFDSPLHF. Combining the CDR3 with reference TRBV19 and TRBJ1-6 gives the whole variable domain DGGITQSPKYLFRKEGQNVTLSCEQNLNHDAMYWYRQDPGQGLRLIYYSQIVNDFQKGDIAEGYSVSREKKESFPLTVTSAQKNPTAFYLCASSSPGTGFFDSPLHFGNGTRLTVT.

The V and J genes are TRBV29-1 and TRBJ2-1; TRBD2 agrees at 8 bases. The V and J ends lost 7 bases and 0 bases, in that order; junction bases with no gene match: 2. CDR3 size: 13 residues. Per germline, CDR1 SQVTM and CDR2 ANQGSEA. CDR3 bases: TGCAGCGGGAGCGGGAGCTCCTACAATGAGCAGTTCTTC. It is translated as CSGSGSSYNEQFF.

The rearrangement uses TRBV19 and TRBJ2-3, with 7 bases lining up with TRBD2. Germline V gene lookup returns CDR1 LNHDA and CDR2 SQIVND (reference sequence). V lost 3 bases, J lost 6 bases, and 6 bases stayed unmatched. The CDR3 length is 14 residues. This CDR3 is CASSMGGSGDTQYF. As DNA, the CDR3 is TGTGCCAGTAGTATGGGCGGGAGCGGCGATACGCAGTATTTT.

J is TRBJ1-2 and V is TRBV9; TRBD1 matches at 7 bases. This CDR3 spans 15 amino acids. Germline CDR1 SGDLS, CDR2 YYNGEE. V lost 0 bases and J lost 4; bases outside the gene matches: 6. CDR3 bases: TGTGCCAGCAGCGTAGAGGGGACAGAACTCTATGGCTACACCTTC. Residues: CASSVEGTELYGYTF.

The chain combines TRBV29-1 with TRBJ2-7; D call uncertain. The V end lost 3 bases, the J end lost 3 bases, and 9 bases lay between the germline ends. The germline gives CDR1 SQVTM, CDR2 ANQGSEA. This CDR3 has 12 amino acids. For the CDR3, the DNA is TGCAGCGTTGAGAGAGAGAACTACGAGCAGTACTTC. This sequence encodes CSVERENYEQYF.

The rearrangement joins TRBV18 to TRBJ1-1, with 9 bases that match TRBD1. The CDR3 is 14 residues long. Germline CDR1 and CDR2: KGHSH and LQKENI. After removal of 6 bases from V and 1 base from J, the junction contained 3 bases not matched to a gene. The CDR3 DNA sequence: TGTGCCAGCTCTGCGACAGGGGGGAACACTGAAGCTTTCTTT. Translating gives CASSATGGNTEAFF.

The chain links TRBV5-6 to TRBJ2-1; TRBD1 is a possible D gene (6 bases). CDR1 is SGHDT and CDR2 is YYEEEE in the germline V gene. The length of the CDR3 is 12 residues. V was shortened by 7 bases and J by 1 base, with 6 bases between the two germline ends. CDR3 in DNA: TGTGCCAGCGGACAGTCCTACAATGAGCAGTTCTTC. The encoded protein is CASGQSYNEQFF.

The V call is TRBV11-2, the J call TRBJ2-1; 11 bases map to TRBD2. V dropped 3 bases and J dropped 9; count of bases not matched to a gene: 4. The germline V gene has CDR1 SGHAT and CDR2 FQNNGV. The CDR3 runs to 14 residues. Here the CDR3 DNA reads TGTGCCAGCAGCTTCGTACTAGCGGGAGTTGAGCAGTTCTTC. Translating gives CASSFVLAGVEQFF.

The chain links TRBV5-4 to TRBJ2-6; 12 bases fit TRBD1. With 3 bases clipped from V and 2 bases from J, the junction kept 6 bases outside the gene matches. There are 18 residues in the CDR3. The germline gives CDR1 SGHNT, CDR2 YYREEE (reference sequence). The CDR3 loop reads CASSSTGQGATGANVLTF. The CDR3 DNA reads as TGTGCCAGCAGCTCGACGGGACAGGGGGCGACTGGGGCCAACGTCCTGACTTTC. Full variable domain (remainder filled in from reference TRBV5-4 and TRBJ2-6): ETGVTQSPTHLIKTRGQQVTLRCSSQSGHNTVSWYQQALGQGPQFIFQYYREEENGRGNFPPRFSGLQFPNYSSELNVNALELDDSALYLCASSSTGQGATGANVLTFGAGSRLTVL.

This clone occurred once. This chain uses TRBV7-2 with TRBJ1-2, with no clear D. Germline V gene data show CDR1 as SGHTA and CDR2 as FQGNSA. V lost 6 bases and J lost 4, with 12 bases in between. The CDR3 has 13 residues. In nucleotides, the CDR3 is TGTGCCAGCAGGGAGGGCGGCGCCTATGGCTACACCTTC. Encoded protein: CASREGGAYGYTF.

The gene calls are TRBV28 and TRBJ2-3; 8 bases fit TRBD2. Germline V gene lookup returns CDR1 MDHEN and CDR2 SYDVKM. With V trimmed by 4 bases and J by 1 base, 4 bases remained unmatched. The CDR3 loop spans 15 amino acids. The CDR3 DNA is TGTGCCAGCAGTTCGGGAGGGGAGGGCACAGATACGCAGTATTTT. It codes for CASSSGGEGTDTQYF.

The J gene is TRBJ1-5, the V gene TRBV19; 8 nucleotides line up with TRBD1. In germline, CDR1 is LNHDA, CDR2 SQIVND (reference sequence). This CDR3 contains 16 residues. J gave up 6 bases and V 5 bases, and 12 bases lay outside the gene matches. The CDR3 nucleotides are TGTGCCAGTAGTGGCCGTCTTGGACAGGGTGGTCAGCCCCAGCATTTT. As protein: CASSGRLGQGGQPQHF. Variable domain in full (rest from reference TRBV19 and TRBJ1-5): DGGITQSPKYLFRKEGQNVTLSCEQNLNHDAMYWYRQDPGQGLRLIYYSQIVNDFQKGDIAEGYSVSREKKESFPLTVTSAQKNPTAFYLCASSGRLGQGGQPQHFGDGTRLSIL.

This chain's CDR3 is CSASSETQYF. Here the CDR3 DNA reads TGCAGTGCTAGCTCTGAGACCCAGTACTTC. The chain combines TRBV20-1 with TRBJ2-5, with D unresolved. CDR3 length: 10 residues. Trimming cost V 3 bases and J 5 bases, with 4 bases left between them. The germline V gene encodes CDR1 DFQATT and CDR2 SNEGSKA (reference sequence).

The chain combines TRBV6-5 with TRBJ1-6, with TRBD1 identical over 10 bases. Per germline, CDR1 MNHEY and CDR2 SVGAGI. Unmatched junction bases numbered 6, after V lost 6 bases and J lost 10 bases. The length of the CDR3 is 14 residues. The CDR3: CASSWDRGKSPLHF. The DNA of the CDR3 is TGTGCCAGCAGCTGGGACAGGGGAAAGTCACCCCTCCACTTT.

For the CDR3, the DNA is TGTGCCAGCAGCTTAGCGGGACTAGCCACAGATACGCAGTATTTT. It codes for CASSLAGLATDTQYF. The genes are TRBV7-9 and TRBJ2-3; 9 bases map to TRBD2. CDR1 and CDR2 (germline): SEHNR, FQNEAQ (reference sequence). J was trimmed by 2 bases and V by 0 bases; bases with no gene match: 0. The CDR3 extends over 15 amino acids. Combining the CDR3 with reference TRBV7-9 and TRBJ2-3 gives the whole variable domain DTGVSQNPRHKITKRGQNVTFRCDPISEHNRLYWYRQTLGQGPEFLTYFQNEAQLEKSRLLSDRFSAERPKGSFSTLEIQRTEQGDSAMYLCASSLAGLATDTQYFGPGTRLTVL.

As to this clone: The sample carries other DNA sequences with the same CDR3. V and J are TRBV4-2 and TRBJ2-1, with no clear D. Trimming stripped 3 bases from V and 6 bases from J, with 3 bases between. CDR1 LGHNA and CDR2 YNFKEQ come from the germline V gene. The CDR3 length is 11 residues. CDR3 region: CASSHINEQFF. CDR3 bases: TGTGCCAGCAGCCACATCAATGAGCAGTTCTTC.

The chain combines TRBV6-5 with TRBJ1-1; D not resolved. This CDR3 has 13 residues. The V gene lost 4 bases and the J gene lost 8 bases, with 14 bases spanning the gap. CDR1 MNHEY and CDR2 SVGAGI come from the germline V gene. The CDR3 region is CASSSAGYWEAFF. The CDR3 bases are TGTGCCAGCAGTTCCGCCGGTTATTGGGAAGCTTTCTTT.

The chain couples TRBV9 to TRBJ1-6; 10 bases agree with TRBD1. This CDR3 comprises 14 residues. Germline V lookup: CDR1 SGDLS, CDR2 YYNGEE. Trimming removed 4 bases from V and 11 bases from J; junction bases left unmatched: 6. In DNA, the CDR3 is TGTGCCAGCAGCTCCGGGACAGGGGAGCCACCCCTCCACTTT. Translating it yields CASSSGTGEPPLHF.

This clone appeared a single time. The chain has TRBV19 and TRBJ2-2, with 14 bases lining up with TRBD2. Per the germline V gene, CDR1 is LNHDA and CDR2 is SQIVND (reference sequence). Trimming cost V 10 bases and J 1 base; bases outside gene matches: 11. This CDR3 comprises 18 residues. This CDR3 reads CATTPGLAGVGNTGELFF. The CDR3 DNA sequence: TGTGCCACAACACCGGGACTAGCGGGAGTTGGGAACACCGGGGAGCTGTTTTTT.

The chain carries TRBV5-1 and TRBJ2-5, with TRBD1 matching 9 bases. Germline V gene data show CDR1 as SGHRS and CDR2 as YFSETQ. The trim removed 3 bases at V and 1 base at J, leaving 7 bases unmatched. This CDR3 has 16 amino acids. As DNA, the CDR3 is TGCGCCAGCAGCTCTGGGACAGGGCTATTCCAAGAGACCCAGTACTTC. It specifies CASSSGTGLFQETQYF.

This clone was seen only a few times. The chain recombines TRBV9 with TRBJ2-3, with 14 bases matching TRBD2. V was pared by 4 bases and J by 5 bases, with 3 bases of the junction left unmatched. This CDR3 has 15 amino acids. The germline V gene has CDR1 SGDLS and CDR2 YYNGEE. Here the CDR3 reads CASSRGLAGGDTQYF. The CDR3 nucleotides read TGTGCCAGCAGCCGTGGACTAGCGGGAGGAGATACGCAGTATTTT.

This clone was seen only once. CDR3: CASISTGRNQPQHF. The CDR3 bases are TGTGCCAGTATTTCTACAGGGCGCAATCAGCCCCAGCATTTT. The gene calls are TRBV19 and TRBJ1-5, with D tentatively TRBD1 (6 bases). Germline V gene data show CDR1 as LNHDA and CDR2 as SQIVND (reference sequence). Trimming shortened V by 7 bases and J by 2 bases, and 12 bases separated the two germline ends. The CDR3 sequence is 14 residues long.

The chain employs TRBV24-1 and TRBJ2-1; 7 bases fit TRBD2. Losses at the gene ends were 5 bases for V and 5 bases for J; bases not matched to a gene: 14. This CDR3 is built from 17 residues. In germline, CDR1 is KGHDR, CDR2 SFDVKD. The CDR3 nucleotides read TGTGCCACCAGTGCCTTAGGGTGGGCAGGGAGGGACAATGAGCAGTTCTTC. The encoded protein is CATSALGWAGRDNEQFF.

The genes are TRBV3-1 (or the pseudogene TRBV3-2) and TRBJ1-2; D is uncertain. The germline V gene has CDR1 LGHDT and CDR2 YNNKEL (reference sequence). This CDR3 comprises 16 residues. Deletions cut 0 bases from V and 4 bases from J, with 15 bases between. CDR3 nucleotide sequence: TGTGCCAGCAGCCAAGATTCCCGGGGAGGAGGCTATGGCTACACCTTC. As protein: CASSQDSRGGGYGYTF.